The clone carrying this T cell receptor (beta chain) was seen more than once but under ten times. This entry is derived from a study of regulatory T cells in long-lasting Graves disease. Study information: Newly diagnosed Graves' patients took antithyroid drugs under 3 months.

Time point described: newly diagnosed GD, antithyroid drugs for less than 3 months. Construction of the TCR library relied on RNA isolated from PBMCs. Arm-PCR of CDR3 regions and iRepertoire HTBI primers were used to build TCR beta libraries. TCRdb used MiXCR to reprocess the multiplex PCR reads, holding one entry per CDR3 protein. There are about 470,000 distinct CDR3 sequences in the sample; around 14% occur only once, and roughly 17% lies in the top ten. This CDR3 region has 14 residues. The V gene's germline CDR1 is SGHRS and CDR2 YFSETQ. V dropped 4 bases and J dropped 0 bases, with 8 bases sitting between them. The same data also contributed to another study, on T cells in Graves' hyperthyroidism and ophthalmopathy. As that report states: First-round RT-PCR of the TCR CDR3 relied on the HTBI primer set.

The source material was peripheral blood mononuclear cells (PBMCs), sampled at new diagnosis, from a patient treated with antithyroid drugs. The TCR comes from a woman aged 25 to 39 with Graves disease. The rearrangement joins TRBV5-1 to TRBJ1-5, with D maybe TRBD1 (5 bases). CDR3 sequence reads: CASSEGDSNQPQHF. DNA of the CDR3: TGCGCCAGCAGCGAAGGGGATAGCAATCAGCCCCAGCATTTT.